This T cell receptor (beta chain) was sequenced in a study of blood T cell repertoires in COVID-19 (TCRdb year 2020). About the investigation overall: Samples covering the acute and convalescent phases of COVID-19 were provided by collaborators in the United States, Italy and Spain. The material from the prospective study consisted of cDNA or gDNA derived from T cells, B-cell-depleted T cells, or PBMCs. Where available, HLA class I and class II types were obtained from metadata supplied by the sample provider rather than from assay-based typing. Subjects who had been exposed to COVID-19, were actively infected with it, or had recovered from it provided the deeply sampled blood TCRbeta repertoires that made up the dataset. The repertoires were made available in a free public database intended to serve as a resource for research on the immune response to SARS-CoV-2. Samples were obtained from the ongoing ImmuneRACE study (first 160 participants) and from over a thousand subjects provided by 6 global collaborators. The sample metadata nearly always contained a de-identified subject ID, COVID-19 status, age in years and sex. Broader findings and caveats from the paper: How much clinical and demographic metadata was included differed by source and by participant, and the metadata was provided uncurated.

TCRbeta CDR3 regions were amplified from genomic DNA by means of the immunoSEQ Assay, a bias-controlled multiplex PCR. The authors processed their data as follows. The number of nucleated cells in each sample was estimated from the amplification of reference gene primers within the assay. Sequence reads were collapsed and filtered to measure the absolute abundance of every unique TCRbeta CDR3 rearrangement. Productive Simpson clonality was computed per sample as the square root of Simpson's diversity index over productive rearrangements. What TCRdb holds here is the immuneACCESS table cut down to in-frame rearrangements. Part of the clones is not present; checked against another copy, under half of the missing clones reflect an unresolved V gene, and the others are unexplained. V and J calls and clone size are copied from that table; D and trimming were computed from the DNA. This sample lists about 300,000 clones; 80% to 90% were detected once. In total, the top ten clones hold about 1.2% of the sample.

Concerning this clone itself: Its antigen is still unknown. No base-level quality is on record; no much larger clone is a single base apart.

Collaborating institutions collected whole blood in K2EDTA tubes following their own protocols. For TCRbeta analysis, collaborators shipped samples as frozen whole blood, isolated PBMCs, or DNA extracted from either of those sample types. Via the germline V gene (reference sequence), CDR1 is MNHNY and CDR2 SVGAGI. V gives up 4 bases and J gives up 5 bases, and the segment between their germline ends measures 16 bases. From the cysteine through the phenylalanine, the CDR3 covers 15 amino acids. The retained sequence is limited to the CDR3, 45 bases, with the frame set at the first base. Sequencing was done on a sample of peripheral blood. This receptor chain uses TRBV6-6 and TRBJ2-3; the D gene is possibly TRBD1, with 5 bases matching. The receptor comes from a woman aged 45 to 65 with acute or convalescent COVID-19. CDR3 protein: CASSSLAGFLDTQYF. The nucleotides are TGTGCCAGCAGTTCCTTAGCAGGGTTCTTAGATACGCAGTATTTT.